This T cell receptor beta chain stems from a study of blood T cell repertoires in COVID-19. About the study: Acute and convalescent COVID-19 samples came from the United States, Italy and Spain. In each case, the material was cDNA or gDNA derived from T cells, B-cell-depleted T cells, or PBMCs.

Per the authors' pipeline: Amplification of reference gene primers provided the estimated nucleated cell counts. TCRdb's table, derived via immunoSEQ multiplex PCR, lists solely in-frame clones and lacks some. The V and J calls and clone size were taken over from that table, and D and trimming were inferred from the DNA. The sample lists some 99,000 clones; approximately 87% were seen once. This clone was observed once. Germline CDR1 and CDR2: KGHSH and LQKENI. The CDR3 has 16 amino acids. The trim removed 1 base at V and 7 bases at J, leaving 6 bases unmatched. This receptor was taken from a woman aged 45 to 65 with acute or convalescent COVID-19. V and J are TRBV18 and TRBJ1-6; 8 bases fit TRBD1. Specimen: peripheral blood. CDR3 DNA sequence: TGTGCCAGCTCACCACGAGAGAGGACAGGGAATTCACCCCTCCACTTT. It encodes CASSPRERTGNSPLHF. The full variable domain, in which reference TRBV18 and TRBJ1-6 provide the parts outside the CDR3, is NAGVMQNPRHLVRRRGQEARLRCSPMKGHSHVYWYRQLPEEGLKFMVYLQKENIIDESGMPKERFSAEFPKEGPSILRIQQVVRGDSAAYFCASSPRERTGNSPLHFGNGTRLTVT.